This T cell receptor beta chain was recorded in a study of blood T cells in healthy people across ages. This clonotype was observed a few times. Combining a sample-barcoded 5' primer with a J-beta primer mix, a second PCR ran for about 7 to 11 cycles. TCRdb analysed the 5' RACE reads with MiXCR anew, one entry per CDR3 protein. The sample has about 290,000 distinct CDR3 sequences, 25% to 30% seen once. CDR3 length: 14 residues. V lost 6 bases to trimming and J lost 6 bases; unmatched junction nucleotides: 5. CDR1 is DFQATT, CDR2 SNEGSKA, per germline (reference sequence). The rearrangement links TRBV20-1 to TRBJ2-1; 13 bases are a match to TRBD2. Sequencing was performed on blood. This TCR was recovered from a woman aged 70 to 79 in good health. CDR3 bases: TGCAGTGCCGCCGGGACTAGCGGGACCAATGAGCAGTTCTTC. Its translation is CSAAGTSGTNEQFF.